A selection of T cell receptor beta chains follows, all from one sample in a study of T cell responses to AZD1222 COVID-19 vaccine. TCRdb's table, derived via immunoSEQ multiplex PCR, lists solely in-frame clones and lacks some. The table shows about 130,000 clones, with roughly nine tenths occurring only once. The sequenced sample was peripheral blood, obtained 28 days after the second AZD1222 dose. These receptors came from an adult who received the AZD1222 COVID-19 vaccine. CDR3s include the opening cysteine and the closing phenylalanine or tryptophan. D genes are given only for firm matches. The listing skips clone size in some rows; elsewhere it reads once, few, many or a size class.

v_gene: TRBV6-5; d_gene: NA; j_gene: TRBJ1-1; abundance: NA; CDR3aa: CATHPRKNTEAFF
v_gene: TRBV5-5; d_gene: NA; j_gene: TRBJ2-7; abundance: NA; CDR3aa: CASSFVGVAYEQYF
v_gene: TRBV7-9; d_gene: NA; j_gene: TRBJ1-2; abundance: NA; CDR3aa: CASSTQGRVGGYTF
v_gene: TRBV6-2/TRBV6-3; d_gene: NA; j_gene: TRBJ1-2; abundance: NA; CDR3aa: CASSYPIYGYTF
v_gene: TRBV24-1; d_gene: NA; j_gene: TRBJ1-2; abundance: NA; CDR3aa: CATSRGDNYGYTF
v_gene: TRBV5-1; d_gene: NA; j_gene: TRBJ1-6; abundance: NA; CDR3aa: CASSPGGLENSPLHF
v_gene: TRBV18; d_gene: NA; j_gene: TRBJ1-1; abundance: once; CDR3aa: CASSPPGGMNTEAFF
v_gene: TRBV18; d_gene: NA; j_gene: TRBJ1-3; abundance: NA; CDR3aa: CASSPDSSGNTIYF
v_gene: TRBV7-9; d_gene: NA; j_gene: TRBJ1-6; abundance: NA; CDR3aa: CASSLYSQVSPLHF
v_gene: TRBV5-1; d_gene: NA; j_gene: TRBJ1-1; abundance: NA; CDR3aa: CASSLEEGEAFF
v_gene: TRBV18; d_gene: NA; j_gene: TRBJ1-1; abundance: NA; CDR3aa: CASSPMGANTEAFF
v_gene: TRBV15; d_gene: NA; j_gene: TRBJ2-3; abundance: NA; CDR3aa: CATSRDGDTQYF
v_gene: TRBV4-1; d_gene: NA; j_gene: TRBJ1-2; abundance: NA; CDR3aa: CASSQDYGPGGYTF
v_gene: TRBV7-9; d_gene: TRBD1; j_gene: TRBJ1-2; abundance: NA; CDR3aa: CASSPGQGYGYTF
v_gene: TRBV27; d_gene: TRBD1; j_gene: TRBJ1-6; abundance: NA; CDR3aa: CASSLRQGSPLHF
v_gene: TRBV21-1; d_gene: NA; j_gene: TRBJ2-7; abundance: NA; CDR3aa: CASSLSRAGVEYEQYF
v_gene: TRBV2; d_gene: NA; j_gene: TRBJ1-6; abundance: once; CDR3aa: CASSEESNSPLHF